This TCR beta chain derives from a study of T cells after yellow fever vaccination. Looking at the study overall: In the case of low-cell-number fractions, SMART-Seq v4 Ultra Low Input was used for preparation. Study outcomes and limitations: Abundant clonotypes from the bulk population could have been carried over as contaminants into FACS-sorted repertoires.

TCRdb processed the 5' RACE reads anew with MiXCR; each CDR3 protein has one entry. The data contain 75,000 to 100,000 distinct CDR3 sequences, around 9.8% of them seen just once; the ten biggest clones take up approximately 15%. The V and J ends lost 0 bases and 5 bases respectively, with 11 bases between them. CDR3 length: 15 residues. Looked up from germline, CDR1 is LGHNA and CDR2 is YSLEER. The source material was CD8+ T cells not binding an NS4B(214-222) dextramer, sorted from PBMCs, sampled less than 16 days after the first yellow fever vaccination. The chain recombines TRBV4-3 with TRBJ1-5, with D possibly TRBD1 on 5 matching bases. This clonotype was sampled from a man aged 18 to 30 who received the YFV17D yellow fever vaccine. The CDR3 DNA sequence: TGCGCCAGCAGCCAAGATTCAGGGACCTATCAGCCCCAGCATTTT. This codes for CASSQDSGTYQPQHF.